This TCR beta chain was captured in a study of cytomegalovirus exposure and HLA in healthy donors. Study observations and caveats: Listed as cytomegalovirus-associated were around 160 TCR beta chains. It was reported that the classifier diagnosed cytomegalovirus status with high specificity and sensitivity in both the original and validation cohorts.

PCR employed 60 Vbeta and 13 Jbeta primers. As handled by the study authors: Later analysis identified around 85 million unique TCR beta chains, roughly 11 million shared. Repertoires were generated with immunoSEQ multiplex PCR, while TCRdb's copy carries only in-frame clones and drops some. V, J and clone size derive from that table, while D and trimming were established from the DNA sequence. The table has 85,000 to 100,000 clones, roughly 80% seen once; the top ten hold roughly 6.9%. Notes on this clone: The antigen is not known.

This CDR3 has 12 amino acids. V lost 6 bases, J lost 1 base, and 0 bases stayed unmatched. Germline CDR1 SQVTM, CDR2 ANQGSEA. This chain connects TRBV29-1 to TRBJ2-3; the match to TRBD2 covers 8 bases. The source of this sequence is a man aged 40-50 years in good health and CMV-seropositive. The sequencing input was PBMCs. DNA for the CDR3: TGCAGCGTGACTAGCGGCACAGATACGCAGTATTTT. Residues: CSVTSGTDTQYF.